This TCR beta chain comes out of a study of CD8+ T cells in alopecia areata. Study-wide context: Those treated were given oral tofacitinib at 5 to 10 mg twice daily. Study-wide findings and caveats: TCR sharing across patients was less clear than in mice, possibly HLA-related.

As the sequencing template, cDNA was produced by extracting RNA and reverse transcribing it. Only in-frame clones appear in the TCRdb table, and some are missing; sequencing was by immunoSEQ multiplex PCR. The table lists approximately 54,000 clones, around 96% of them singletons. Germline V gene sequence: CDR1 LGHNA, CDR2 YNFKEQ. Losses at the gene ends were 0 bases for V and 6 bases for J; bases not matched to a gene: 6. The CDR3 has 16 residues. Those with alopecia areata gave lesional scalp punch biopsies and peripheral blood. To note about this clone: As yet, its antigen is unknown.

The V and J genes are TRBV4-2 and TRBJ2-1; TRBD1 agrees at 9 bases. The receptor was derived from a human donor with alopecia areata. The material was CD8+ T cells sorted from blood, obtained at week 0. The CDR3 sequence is CASSQDPGQGSNEQFF. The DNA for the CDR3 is TGTGCCAGCAGCCAAGATCCCGGACAGGGGAGCAATGAGCAGTTCTTC.